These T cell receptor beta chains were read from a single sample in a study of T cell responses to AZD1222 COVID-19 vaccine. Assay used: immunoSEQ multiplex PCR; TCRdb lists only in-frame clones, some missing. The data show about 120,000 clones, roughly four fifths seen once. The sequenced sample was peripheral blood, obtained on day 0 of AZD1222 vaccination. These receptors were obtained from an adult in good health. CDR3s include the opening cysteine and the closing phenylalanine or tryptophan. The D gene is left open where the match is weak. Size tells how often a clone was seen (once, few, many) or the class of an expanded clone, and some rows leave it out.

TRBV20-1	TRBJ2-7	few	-	CSASSQIKPPPYEQYF	TGCAGTGCTAGTTCACAGATTAAACCCCCTCCTTACGAGCAGTACTTC
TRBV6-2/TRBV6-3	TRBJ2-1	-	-	CASSFPGGNEQFF	TGTGCCAGCAGTTTCCCCGGAGGCAATGAGCAGTTCTTC
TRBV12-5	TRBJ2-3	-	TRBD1	CARTRRGQGEDTQYF	TGTGCTAGGACCCGAAGGGGACAGGGGGAAGATACGCAGTATTTT
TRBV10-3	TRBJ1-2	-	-	CAISDPTGLNYGYTF	TGTGCCATCAGTGACCCGACAGGACTAAACTATGGCTACACCTTC
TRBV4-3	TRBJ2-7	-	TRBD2	CASSQVAGGNPYEQYF	TGCGCCAGCAGCCAAGTGGCGGGAGGCAACCCCTACGAGCAGTACTTC
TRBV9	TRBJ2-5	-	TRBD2	CASSVLGTAGGRETQYF	TGTGCCAGCAGCGTACTTGGTACAGCGGGAGGGAGAGAGACCCAGTACTTC
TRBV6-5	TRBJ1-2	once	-	CASSTLGHHNYGYTF	TGTGCCAGCAGTACCCTAGGGCACCATAACTATGGCTACACCTTC
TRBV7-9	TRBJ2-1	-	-	CASSLALQGKNEQFF	TGTGCCAGCAGCTTAGCACTTCAGGGGAAAAATGAGCAGTTCTTC
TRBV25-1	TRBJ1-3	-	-	CASSELGSSGNTIYF	TGTGCCAGCAGTGAATTGGGCAGCTCTGGAAACACCATATATTTT
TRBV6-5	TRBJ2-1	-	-	CASRQSFTGPQVF	TGTGCCAGCAGACAATCGTTCACAGGGCCCCAGGTCTTC
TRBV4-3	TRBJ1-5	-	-	CASSQDIWQGNQPQHF	TGCGCCAGCAGCCAAGATATTTGGCAGGGAAATCAGCCCCAGCATTTT
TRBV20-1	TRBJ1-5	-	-	CSASLRGAISNQPQHF	TGCAGTGCTAGTCTACGGGGGGCGATTAGCAATCAGCCCCAGCATTTT
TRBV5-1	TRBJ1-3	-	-	CASSPGRSSGSTIYF	TGCGCCAGCAGCCCGGGACGAAGCTCTGGAAGCACCATATATTTT
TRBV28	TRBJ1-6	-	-	CASSSGQTTSPLHF	TGTGCCAGCAGTTCAGGACAGACCACATCACCCCTCCACTTT
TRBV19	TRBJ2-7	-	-	CASSRDSSSYEQYF	TGTGCCAGTAGTAGGGACTCGAGCTCCTACGAGCAGTACTTC
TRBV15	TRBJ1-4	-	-	CATSRAPSAYRLFF	TGTGCCACCAGCAGAGCCCCCTCGGCGTACAGACTGTTTTTT
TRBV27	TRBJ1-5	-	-	CASSLSQRQPQHF	TGTGCCAGCAGTTTATCGCAAAGGCAGCCCCAGCATTTT
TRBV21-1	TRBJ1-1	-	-	CASTPTQPTRGREAFF	TGTGCCAGCACCCCGACACAGCCAACCAGGGGGCGAGAAGCTTTCTTT
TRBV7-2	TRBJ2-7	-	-	CASSEVNSYEQYF	TGTGCCAGCTCTGAGGTGAACTCCTACGAGCAGTACTTC
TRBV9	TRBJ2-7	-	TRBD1	CASSVSGTGGVEQYF	TGTGCCAGCAGCGTAAGCGGGACAGGGGGCGTCGAGCAGTACTTC
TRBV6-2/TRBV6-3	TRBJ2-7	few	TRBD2	CASSYTLAGGPPVDEQYF	TGTGCCAGCAGTTACACACTAGCGGGAGGGCCTCCGGTCGACGAGCAGTACTTC
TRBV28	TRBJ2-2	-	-	CASSLLTPGELFF	TGTGCCAGCAGTTTATTGACCCCCGGGGAGCTGTTTTTT
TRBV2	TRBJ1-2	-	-	CASRRGAGYGYTF	TGTGCCAGCAGACGGGGGGCAGGCTATGGCTACACCTTC
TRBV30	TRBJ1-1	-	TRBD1	CAWSHTGDTEAFF	TGTGCCTGGAGTCATACAGGGGACACTGAAGCTTTCTTT
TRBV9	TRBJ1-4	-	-	CASSSTRGGTNEKLFF	TGTGCCAGCAGCTCAACCCGAGGGGGTACTAATGAAAAACTGTTTTTT
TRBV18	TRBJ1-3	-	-	CASSPVWAPRGEVGGNTIYF	TGTGCCAGCTCACCGGTGTGGGCCCCTAGAGGAGAAGTAGGAGGAAACACCATATATTTT
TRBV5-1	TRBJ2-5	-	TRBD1	CASRIRDRGLETQYF	TGCGCCAGCAGGATCCGGGACAGGGGGCTCGAGACCCAGTACTTC
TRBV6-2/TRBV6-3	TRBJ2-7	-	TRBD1	CASSYGGTGTHEQYF	TGTGCCAGCAGTTACGGGGGGACAGGGACCCACGAGCAGTACTTC
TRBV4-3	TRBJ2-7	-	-	CASSSGPYEQYF	TGCGCCAGCAGCTCAGGGCCTTACGAGCAGTACTTC
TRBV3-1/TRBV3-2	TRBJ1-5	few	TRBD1	CASSQGTGFQPQHF	TGTGCCAGCAGCCAAGGGACAGGGTTTCAGCCCCAGCATTTT
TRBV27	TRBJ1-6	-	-	CASSSDNSPLHF	TGTGCCAGCAGTTCGGATAATTCACCCCTCCACTTT
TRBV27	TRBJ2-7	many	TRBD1	CASSPSTGTGDEQYF	TGTGCCAGCAGTCCTTCCACCGGGACAGGGGACGAGCAGTACTTC
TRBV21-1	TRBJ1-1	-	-	CASSRRYRGGEAFF	TGTGCCAGCAGCAGACGATACAGGGGCGGGGAAGCTTTCTTT
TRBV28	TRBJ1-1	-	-	CASSPSRLKAFF	TGTGCCAGCAGTCCGAGCCGTCTAAAAGCTTTCTTT
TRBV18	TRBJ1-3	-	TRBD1	CASSPGQHASGNTIYF	TGTGCCAGCTCACCGGGACAGCACGCGTCTGGAAACACCATATATTTT
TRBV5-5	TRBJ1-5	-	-	CASSLSRPGDQPQHF	TGTGCCAGCAGCTTGAGCAGACCCGGGGATCAGCCCCAGCATTTT
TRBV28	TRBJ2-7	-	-	CASSFNREQYF	TGTGCCAGCAGTTTCAACCGCGAGCAGTACTTC
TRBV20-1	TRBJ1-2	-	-	CSASLGTNYGYTF	TGCAGCGCCAGTTTGGGTACTAACTATGGCTACACCTTC
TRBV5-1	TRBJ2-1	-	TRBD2	CASSLTSGSVYNEQFF	TGCGCCAGCAGCTTGACTAGCGGGAGTGTCTACAATGAGCAGTTCTTC
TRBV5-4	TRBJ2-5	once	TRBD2	CASSSPRGDETQYF	TGTGCCAGCAGCTCCCCACGGGGGGATGAGACCCAGTACTTC
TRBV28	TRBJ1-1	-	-	CASSPAQTEAFF	TGTGCCAGCAGCCCCGCGCAAACTGAAGCTTTCTTT
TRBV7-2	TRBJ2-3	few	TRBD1	CASSWDSSTDTQYF	TGTGCCAGCAGTTGGGACAGCAGCACAGATACGCAGTATTTT
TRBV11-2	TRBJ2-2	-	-	CASSPPGELFF	TGTGCCAGCAGTCCCCCCGGGGAGCTGTTTTTT
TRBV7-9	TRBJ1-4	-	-	CASSIPTTTNEKLFF	TGTGCCAGCAGCATACCGACAACAACTAATGAAAAACTGTTTTTT
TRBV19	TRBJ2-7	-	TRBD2	CASSILAGRSYEQYF	TGTGCCAGTAGTATACTAGCGGGACGATCCTACGAGCAGTACTTC
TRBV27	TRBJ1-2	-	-	CASSLGRYSYGYTF	TGTGCCAGCAGTTTAGGCCGGTACTCATATGGCTACACCTTC
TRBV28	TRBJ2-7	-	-	CASSLRQGIYEQYF	TGTGCCAGCAGTTTGCGGCAGGGTATCTACGAGCAGTACTTC
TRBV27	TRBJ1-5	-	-	CASSPRGQRQGNQPQHF	TGTGCCAGCAGTCCTCGGGGCCAGAGACAGGGCAATCAGCCCCAGCATTTT
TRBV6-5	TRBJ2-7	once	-	CASSWQDSSYEQYF	TGTGCCAGCAGCTGGCAGGACTCGTCCTACGAGCAGTACTTC
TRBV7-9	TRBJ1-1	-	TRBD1	CASSPGDRGANTEAFF	TGTGCCAGCAGCCCCGGTGACAGGGGGGCTAACACTGAAGCTTTCTTT
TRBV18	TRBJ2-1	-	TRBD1	CASSSQGAGLRNEQFF	TGTGCCAGCTCATCCCAGGGGGCGGGGTTACGCAATGAGCAGTTCTTC
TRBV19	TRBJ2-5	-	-	CASSPNEETQYF	TGTGCCAGTAGTCCTAACGAAGAGACCCAGTACTTC
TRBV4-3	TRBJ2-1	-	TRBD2	CASSQHTSGGNEQFF	TGCGCCAGCAGCCAGCATACTAGCGGGGGGAATGAGCAGTTCTTC
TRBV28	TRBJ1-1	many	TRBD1	CASSLGQAPGAFF	TGTGCCAGCAGTTTGGGACAGGCCCCAGGGGCTTTCTTT
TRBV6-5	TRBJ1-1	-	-	CASRTGGSAFF	TGTGCCAGCCGCACGGGGGGTTCGGCTTTCTTT
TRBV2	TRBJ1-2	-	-	CASRLTSTGYGYTF	TGTGCCAGCAGGTTGACCTCGACAGGTTATGGCTACACCTTC
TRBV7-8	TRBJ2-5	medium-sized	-	CASSQRQGPSETQYF	TGTGCCAGCAGCCAGCGCCAGGGCCCTTCGGAGACCCAGTACTTC
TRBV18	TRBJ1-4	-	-	CASSPLPQNSNEKLFF	TGTGCCAGCTCACCCCTCCCGCAGAATAGTAATGAAAAACTGTTTTTT
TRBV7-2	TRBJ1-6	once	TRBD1	CASSLGYRGNSPLHF	TGTGCCAGCAGCTTAGGGTACAGGGGAAATTCACCCCTCCACTTT
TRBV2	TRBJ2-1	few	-	CASSLEGGASNEQFF	TGTGCCAGCAGTCTAGAGGGGGGGGCCTCCAATGAGCAGTTCTTC